This T cell receptor (beta chain) came from a study of early T cells in non-severe SARS-CoV-2 infection. Study-wide background: Unsorted whole blood bulk RNA was sequenced, with unpaired chains.

Study-level points and caveats: Matching with VDJdb favored anti-spike CD8 responses (missing private and CD4 specificities).

Separate cDNA molecules each had unique molecular identifiers attached to them. A single record per CDR3 protein comes from TCRdb applying MiXCR to the 5' RACE reads. The sample comprises about 63,000 distinct CDR3 sequences, under 15% of which are singletons, and about 4.4% rests with the top ten. Many counts were recorded for this clonotype. Its cognate antigen is unknown. CDR3 length: 15 amino acids. V was pared by 0 bases and J by 3 bases, with 11 bases between. Looked up from germline, CDR1 is KGHSH and CDR2 is LQKENI. The sample taken for sequencing was whole blood. The sequence was collected from an adult who was a healthcare worker with PCR-confirmed SARS-CoV-2 infection or an uninfected control (not recorded which). This chain joins TRBV18 and TRBJ1-2; D ambiguous. The CDR3 nucleotides read TGTGCCAGCTCACCACCGTCAAGAGACTACTATGGCTACACCTTC. Translated: CASSPPSRDYYGYTF. Full variable domain (outside the CDR3, taken from reference TRBV18 and TRBJ1-2): NAGVMQNPRHLVRRRGQEARLRCSPMKGHSHVYWYRQLPEEGLKFMVYLQKENIIDESGMPKERFSAEFPKEGPSILRIQQVVRGDSAAYFCASSPPSRDYYGYTFGSGTRLTVV.